This TCR beta chain was recovered during a study of cytomegalovirus exposure and HLA in healthy donors. Study-wide results and caveats: According to a later analysis, most TCR beta chains associated with CMV appeared HLA-restricted. Some public TCRs appeared in many individuals, while most sequences were rare. A classifier reportedly called cytomegalovirus status with high sensitivity and specificity.

This CDR3 has 15 amino acids. The trim removed 6 bases at V and 4 bases at J, leaving 10 bases unmatched. The V gene's germline CDR1 is SNHLY and CDR2 FYNNEI. The sample holds a few counts of this clone. Its antigen is unidentified. PCR amplification relied on 60 Vbeta primers (plus 13 Jbeta primers). The assay was immunoSEQ multiplex PCR, and TCRdb's table has in-frame clones only and misses some. There are about 180,000 clones in the sample; roughly four fifths occur only once, and roughly 0.5% lies in the top ten. This clonotype was sampled from a woman in her forties or fifties in good health and CMV-seronegative. The sequenced sample was PBMCs. V usage is TRBV2 and J usage is TRBJ1-2; TRBD1 matches at 8 bases. Here the CDR3 reads CASRPGQGGVYGYTF. The CDR3 bases are TGTGCCAGCAGGCCCGGACAGGGTGGTGTCTATGGCTACACCTTC. The whole variable domain, remainder taken from reference TRBV2 and TRBJ1-2, is EPEVTQTPSHQVTQMGQEVILRCVPISNHLYFYWYRQILGQKVEFLVSFYNNEISEKSEIFDDQFSVERPDGSNFTLKIRSTKLEDSAMYFCASRPGQGGVYGYTFGSGTRLTVV.